The rows below give T cell receptor beta chains drawn from one sample of a study of OX40 agonist ivuxolimab in advanced cancers. Repertoires were generated with immunoSEQ multiplex PCR, while TCRdb's copy carries only in-frame clones and drops some. The sample yields more than 70,000 clones, approximately 80% seen once. The sample here was CD4+ or CD8+ T cells sorted from blood, taken in a trial of the OX40 agonist ivuxolimab. The receptors originated from an adult with an advanced solid tumor such as melanoma, head and neck, liver or kidney cancer. Both conserved end residues are part of each CDR3. D genes are given only for firm matches. Some rows have no size entry. The others give once, few or many, or a class for an expanded clone.

>-|TRBV7-9|TRBD1|TRBJ1-2
CASGVGQGASGYTF
TGTGCCAGCGGAGTAGGACAGGGCGCTTCTGGCTACACCTTC
>-|TRBV11-2|TRBD2|TRBJ2-2
CASRTGLAGRRNTGELFF
TGTGCCAGCAGAACAGGACTAGCGGGGAGGCGGAACACCGGGGAGCTGTTTTTT
>-|TRBV7-9|-|TRBJ2-2
CASSAEGVTGELFF
TGTGCCAGCAGCGCCGAGGGGGTAACCGGGGAGCTGTTTTTT
>-|TRBV19|-|TRBJ1-4
CASSITGGREKLFF
TGTGCCAGTAGTATCACCGGCGGTAGGGAAAAACTGTTTTTT
>-|TRBV28|-|TRBJ1-2
CASRRMEHGYTF
TGTGCCAGCAGGAGGATGGAGCATGGCTACACCTTC
>-|TRBV30|-|TRBJ1-2
CAWTRTDYGYTF
TGTGCCTGGACCCGGACAGACTATGGCTACACCTTC
>-|TRBV15|TRBD1|TRBJ1-1
CATSRAGTGGAVGTEAFF
TGTGCCACCAGCAGAGCCGGGACAGGGGGCGCCGTGGGCACTGAAGCTTTCTTT
>-|TRBV27|-|TRBJ1-5
CASSSGGSNQPQHF
TGTGCCAGCAGTTCGGGGGGTAGCAATCAGCCCCAGCATTTT
>-|TRBV19|-|TRBJ2-2
CASSRGLTNTGELFF
TGTGCCAGTAGCCGGGGGCTCACGAACACCGGGGAGCTGTTTTTT
>-|TRBV4-1|TRBD2|TRBJ2-1
CASSQPGTSGWAFF
TGCGCCAGCAGCCAGCCAGGGACTAGCGGGTGGGCGTTCTTC
>-|TRBV7-2|-|TRBJ2-4
CASSPGTGKNIQYF
TGTGCCAGCAGCCCCGGGACGGGAAAAAACATTCAGTACTTC
>-|TRBV7-3|-|TRBJ2-5
CASSLTGGYGVETQYF
TGTGCCAGCAGCTTAACGGGAGGCTACGGGGTGGAGACCCAGTACTTC
>-|TRBV7-9|TRBD1|TRBJ1-2
CASSRTGGVGYGYTF
TGTGCCAGCAGCCGGACAGGGGGGGTTGGCTATGGCTACACCTTC
>-|TRBV19|-|TRBJ1-4
CASSGGRQTGAEKLFF
TGTGCCAGTAGTGGGGGGCGGCAGACTGGCGCCGAAAAACTGTTTTTT
>-|TRBV5-4|TRBD1|TRBJ2-4
CASSFRGGGKNIQYF
TGTGCCAGCAGCTTCCGAGGGGGCGGCAAAAACATTCAGTACTTC
>-|TRBV15|-|TRBJ1-1
CATSRVVGVGEAFF
TGTGCCACCAGCAGAGTGGTGGGGGTTGGTGAAGCTTTCTTT
>once|TRBV11-3|-|TRBJ2-2
CASSLGENTGELFF
TGTGCCAGCAGCCTCGGGGAGAACACCGGGGAGCTGTTTTTT
>few|TRBV28|-|TRBJ2-3
CASSQSLGGPSTDTQYF
TGTGCCAGCAGTCAGTCCCTAGGGGGGCCTAGCACAGATACGCAGTATTTT
>-|TRBV6-6|-|TRBJ2-2
CASSLKRAGELFF
TGTGCCAGCAGCCTCAAAAGGGCCGGGGAGCTGTTTTTT
>-|TRBV28|-|TRBJ2-5
CASRQTKETQYF
TGTGCCAGCAGACAAACAAAGGAGACCCAGTACTTC
>-|TRBV6-5|TRBD1|TRBJ1-2
CASSSGTGNGYGYTF
TGTGCCAGCAGTTCCGGGACAGGGAATGGCTATGGCTACACCTTC
>-|TRBV2|-|TRBJ1-5
CASNRQTSNQPQHF
TGTGCCAGCAACCGACAAACTAGCAATCAGCCCCAGCATTTT
>-|TRBV5-1|TRBD2|TRBJ2-3
CASSLTTSGDTQYF
TGCGCCAGCAGCTTGACGACTAGCGGAGATACGCAGTATTTT
>-|TRBV28|-|TRBJ1-4
CASRVQGEYEKLFF
TGTGCCAGCAGGGTACAGGGCGAATATGAAAAACTGTTTTTT
>-|TRBV6-1|-|TRBJ1-2
CASSTRTDVGYGYTF
TGTGCCAGCAGTACTCGGACAGACGTCGGCTATGGCTACACCTTC
>-|TRBV12-5|-|TRBJ2-2
CASGLGWNTGELFF
TGTGCTAGTGGCCTCGGTTGGAACACCGGGGAGCTGTTTTTT
>-|TRBV6-6|TRBD2|TRBJ2-7
CATAGGGRPQGYEQYF
TGTGCCACAGCGGGGGGAGGGAGGCCACAGGGCTACGAGCAGTACTTC
>-|TRBV7-2|TRBD1|TRBJ2-1
CASSPGQGAKFF
TGTGCCAGCAGCCCGGGACAGGGGGCCAAGTTCTTC
>-|TRBV10-3|TRBD1|TRBJ1-3
CAYKGQRNTIYF
TGTGCTTACAAGGGACAGCGAAACACCATATATTTT
>-|TRBV6-6|TRBD1|TRBJ1-5
CASSPGTGNQPQHF
TGTGCCAGCAGTCCCGGGACAGGGAATCAGCCCCAGCATTTT
>-|TRBV7-8|TRBD1|TRBJ1-6
CASRPGTGQGNNSPLHF
TGTGCCAGCAGACCCGGTACCGGACAGGGGAATAATTCACCCCTCCACTTT
>once|TRBV7-9|-|TRBJ1-1
CASSLGGGRANTEAFF
TGTGCCAGCAGCTTAGGAGGAGGCAGGGCGAACACTGAAGCTTTCTTT
>-|TRBV9|-|TRBJ1-1
CASSVGGTNTEAFF
TGTGCCAGCAGCGTAGGAGGTACGAACACTGAAGCTTTCTTT